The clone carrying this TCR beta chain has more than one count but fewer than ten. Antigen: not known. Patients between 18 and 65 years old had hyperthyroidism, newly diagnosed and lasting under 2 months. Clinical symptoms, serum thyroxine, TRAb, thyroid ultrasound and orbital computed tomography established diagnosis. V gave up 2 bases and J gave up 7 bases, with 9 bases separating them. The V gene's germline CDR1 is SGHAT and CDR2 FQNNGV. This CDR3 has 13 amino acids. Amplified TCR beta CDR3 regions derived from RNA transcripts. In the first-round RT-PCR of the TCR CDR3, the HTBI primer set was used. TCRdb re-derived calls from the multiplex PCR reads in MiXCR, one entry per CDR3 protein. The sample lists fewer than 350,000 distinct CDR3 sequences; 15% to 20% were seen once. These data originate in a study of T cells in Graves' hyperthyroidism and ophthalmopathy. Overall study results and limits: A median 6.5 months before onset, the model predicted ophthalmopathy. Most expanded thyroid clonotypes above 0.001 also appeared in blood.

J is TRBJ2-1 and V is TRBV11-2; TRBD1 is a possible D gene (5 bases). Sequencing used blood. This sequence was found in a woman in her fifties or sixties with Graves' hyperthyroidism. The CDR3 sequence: CASSLSGINEQFF. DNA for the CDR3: TGTGCCAGCAGCTTATCAGGGATAAATGAGCAGTTCTTC.